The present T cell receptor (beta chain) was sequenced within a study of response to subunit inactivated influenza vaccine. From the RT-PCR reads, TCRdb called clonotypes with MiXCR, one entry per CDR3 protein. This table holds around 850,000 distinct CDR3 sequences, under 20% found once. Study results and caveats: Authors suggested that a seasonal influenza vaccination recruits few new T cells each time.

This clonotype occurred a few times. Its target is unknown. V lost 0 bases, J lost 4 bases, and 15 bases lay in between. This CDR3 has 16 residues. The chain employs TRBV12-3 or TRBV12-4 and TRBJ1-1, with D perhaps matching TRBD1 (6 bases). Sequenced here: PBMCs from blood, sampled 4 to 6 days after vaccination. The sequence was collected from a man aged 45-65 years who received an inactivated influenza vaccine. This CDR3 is CASSLALVRGGTEAFF. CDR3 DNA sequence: TGTGCCAGCAGTTTAGCGCTGGTCAGGGGTGGCACTGAAGCTTTCTTT.